A selection of T cell receptor beta chains follows, all from one sample in a study of T cell responses to AZD1222 COVID-19 vaccine. Profiled with immunoSEQ multiplex PCR; TCRdb holds only in-frame clones, not every one. Seen here are roughly 130,000 clones, around 90% observed once, and the top ten hold approximately 1.5%. The sample was peripheral blood, taken on day 0 of AZD1222 vaccination. The receptors come from an adult in good health. Both conserved end residues are part of each CDR3. A D gene is named only where the DNA matches it firmly. Not every row has a clone size; where given, it reads once, few, many or a size class.

>.|TRBD2|TRBV7-2|TRBJ2-2
CASSATSGGNTGELFF
TGTGCCAGCAGCGCAACTAGCGGGGGGAACACCGGGGAGCTGTTTTTT
>.|TRBD2|TRBV24-1|TRBJ2-1
CATSDSTQRGPSYNEQFF
TGTGCCACCAGTGATTCAACCCAGCGGGGGCCTTCCTACAATGAGCAGTTCTTC
>.|.|TRBV27|TRBJ2-7
CASSPHPGGGDYEQYF
TGTGCCAGCAGTCCCCACCCTGGCGGGGGCGATTACGAGCAGTACTTC
>.|.|TRBV27|TRBJ1-2
CASSLSGHGYTF
TGTGCCAGCAGTTTGTCGGGTCATGGCTACACCTTC
>.|TRBD1|TRBV15|TRBJ2-7
CATGRDRGSYEQYF
TGTGCCACCGGACGTGACAGGGGCTCCTACGAGCAGTACTTC
>.|TRBD1|TRBV6-5|TRBJ1-1
CASSFRPGGVNTEAFF
TGTGCCAGCAGTTTCAGGCCAGGGGGCGTCAACACTGAAGCTTTCTTT
>.|.|TRBV12-3/TRBV12-4|TRBJ2-7
CASSLHPYEQYF
TGTGCCAGCAGCCTCCATCCATACGAGCAGTACTTC
>.|.|TRBV7-2|TRBJ1-5
CASSFSSNQPQHF
TGTGCCAGCAGCTTCAGTAGCAATCAGCCCCAGCATTTT
>.|.|TRBV3-1/TRBV3-2|TRBJ2-7
CASSQEVEQYF
TGTGCCAGCAGCCAAGAAGTCGAGCAGTACTTC
>.|.|TRBV12-3/TRBV12-4|TRBJ1-2
CASSLASYGYTF
TGTGCCAGCAGTTTAGCGAGCTATGGCTACACCTTC
>once|.|TRBV5-4|TRBJ1-2
CASSSPPGGLASGYTF
TGTGCCAGCAGCTCACCCCCGGGGGGTTTGGCGAGTGGCTACACCTTC
>few|.|TRBV5-1|TRBJ2-1
CASSLWGEGKNEQFF
TGCGCCAGCAGCTTGTGGGGGGAAGGCAAGAATGAGCAGTTCTTC
>.|.|TRBV7-2|TRBJ1-5
CASSPEVVGQPQHF
TGTGCCAGCAGCCCCGAGGTGGTAGGGCAGCCCCAGCATTTT
>.|.|TRBV5-5|TRBJ1-5
CASSLESGYYQPQHF
TGTGCCAGCAGCTTGGAGTCAGGCTACTATCAGCCCCAGCATTTT